Listed here are 16 T cell receptor beta chains from one sample, sequenced in a study of shared clonotypes between healthy human individuals. Selected positively for CCR7 and CD45RO-negative, naive CD8 cells excluded terminally differentiated effector memory CD45RA+ cells. The table came from immunoSEQ multiplex PCR; TCRdb's copy has only in-frame clones and leaves some out. The sample includes about 2.1 million clones, approximately 92% of them seen just once. Sequencing input: naive CD8+ T cells from PBMCs. These receptors were collected from a man aged 18-30 years in good health. Some clones in this sample may be carry-over from other donors' samples.

The rearrangement joins TRBV27 to TRBJ1-2; D might be TRBD1 (5 bases). Trimming removed 5 bases at V and 10 bases at J, with 23 bases between. This CDR3 is 15 amino acids long. Looked up from germline, CDR1 is MNHEY and CDR2 is SMNVEV (reference sequence). The CDR3 DNA follows: TGTGCCAGCAGTCCATCGGGACCGACGCTTCTCGTCTACACCTTC. As protein: CASSPSGPTLLVYTF.

V usage is TRBV28 and J usage is TRBJ2-2; TRBD2 matches at 9 bases. The CDR3 spans 18 residues. Germline assignment: CDR1 MDHEN and CDR2 SYDVKM. V shed 6 bases and J 0 bases; nucleotides not matched to a gene: 11. The CDR3, as DNA: TGTGCCAGCAGAAAACCCCGCTCTAGCGGGACGAACACCGGGGAGCTGTTTTTT. Amino acid sequence: CASRKPRSSGTNTGELFF.

In the case of this clone: The junction and the germline gene differ at one end; a read error may be behind it. The gene calls are TRBV27 and TRBJ2-7, with D uncertain. The CDR3 is 13 amino acids. Germline V lookup: CDR1 MNHEY, CDR2 SMNVEV (reference sequence). The CDR3 loop reads CASRPTHSHEQYF. DNA of the CDR3: TGTGCCAGCAGACCGACCCACTCCCACGAGCAGTACTTC.

The V and J genes are TRBV19 and TRBJ1-3; D is unresolved. CDR3 length equals 16 residues. Per the germline V gene, CDR1 is LNHDA and CDR2 is SQIVND (reference sequence). The V end was cut by 6 bases, the J end by 0 bases, with 15 bases between. The CDR3 nucleotides read TGTGCCAGTAGCTATAGTCGGATAACCTCTGGAAACACCATATATTTT. Its translation is CASSYSRITSGNTIYF.

As to this clone: Other DNA sequences in the same sample also yield this CDR3. This chain connects TRBV27 to TRBJ2-7; TRBD2 might be the D (5 bases). CDR1 and CDR2 (germline): MNHEY, SMNVEV (reference sequence). The CDR3 sequence is 14 residues long. Trimming took off 5 bases at V and 3 bases at J, with 14 bases between the two ends. The CDR3: CASSPRLAHYEQYF. CDR3 in DNA: TGTGCCAGCAGTCCCAGGCTAGCCCACTACGAGCAGTACTTC.

CDR3 region: CSVPGTSYNEQFF. The CDR3 DNA is TGCAGCGTTCCCGGGACTAGCTACAATGAGCAGTTCTTC. The rearrangement links TRBV29-1 to TRBJ2-1; the match to TRBD2 covers 8 bases. With 5 bases clipped from V and 3 bases from J, the junction kept 3 bases outside the gene matches. Germline CDR1 is SQVTM and CDR2 is ANQGSEA. The CDR3 is 13 amino acids.

CDR3 sequence (DNA): TGTGCCAGCACGGGGGGGCAGTACACCGGGGAGCTGTTTTTT. It yields the protein CASTGGQYTGELFF. The chain uses TRBV2 and TRBJ2-2; the match to TRBD2 covers 8 bases. Germline V gives CDR1 SNHLY, CDR2 FYNNEI. With 7 bases clipped from V and 3 bases from J, the junction kept 4 bases outside the gene matches. The CDR3 contains 14 residues.

The gene calls are TRBV7-8 and TRBJ2-7; D not resolved. This CDR3 contains 14 residues. CDR1 is SGHVS and CDR2 is FQNEAQ in the germline V gene. Trimming shortened V by 5 bases and J by 3 bases, and 14 bases separated the two germline ends. The CDR3 region is CASSPDRAYYEQYF. The CDR3 DNA is TGTGCCAGCAGCCCAGACCGAGCCTACTACGAGCAGTACTTC.

This chain joins TRBV28 and TRBJ1-5; 8 bases are a match to TRBD1. The V gene's germline CDR1 is MDHEN and CDR2 SYDVKM. The CDR3 loop spans 16 amino acids. J lost 2 bases, V lost 5 bases, and 8 bases had no gene match. CDR3 protein: CASSIPGGRGNQPQHF. The CDR3 DNA sequence: TGTGCCAGCAGTATCCCAGGGGGCCGAGGCAATCAGCCCCAGCATTTT.

The chain uses TRBV9 and TRBJ2-1, with D unclear. V was shortened by 3 bases and J by 7 bases, with 8 bases between the two germline ends. CDR3 size: 12 residues. Germline V gene sequence: CDR1 SGDLS, CDR2 YYNGEE. The CDR3 protein is CASSAIGNEQFF. In DNA form, the CDR3 reads TGTGCCAGCAGCGCTATAGGGAATGAGCAGTTCTTC.

V gene TRBV15 combines with J gene TRBJ2-3; possible D gene TRBD1, 6 bases. The V gene lost 0 bases and the J gene lost 4 bases, with 17 bases spanning the gap. CDR1 is LNHNV and CDR2 is YYDKDF in the germline V gene (reference sequence). This CDR3 has 17 amino acids. CDR3 DNA: TGTGCCACCAGCAGAGATCTAACAGGGCTGACTCCAGATACGCAGTATTTT. This encodes CATSRDLTGLTPDTQYF.

V gene TRBV2 combines with J gene TRBJ1-2; TRBD1 might be the D (5 bases). Germline V CDR1 and CDR2: SNHLY, FYNNEI. The CDR3 has 15 residues. V shed 3 bases and J shed 4 bases, with 15 bases lying between them. The CDR3 is CASSEVAGLSYGYTF. Here the CDR3 DNA reads TGTGCCAGCAGTGAGGTGGCAGGGCTTAGCTATGGCTACACCTTC. The variable domain in full, completed from reference TRBV2 and TRBJ1-2, reads EPEVTQTPSHQVTQMGQEVILRCVPISNHLYFYWYRQILGQKVEFLVSFYNNEISEKSEIFDDQFSVERPDGSNFTLKIRSTKLEDSAMYFCASSEVAGLSYGYTFGSGTRLTVV.

CDR3 residues: CASSIRVNTEAFF. CDR3 in DNA: TGTGCCAGTAGTATTAGGGTGAACACTGAAGCTTTCTTT. This chain links TRBV19 with TRBJ1-1; D not resolved. Germline V gives CDR1 LNHDA, CDR2 SQIVND (reference sequence). Trimming left V 3 bases short and J 0 bases short, with 5 bases between. The CDR3 is 13 amino acids.

CDR3 region: CASSPQTGGDEQYF. The DNA of the CDR3 is TGTGCCAGCAGCCCTCAAACAGGGGGCGACGAGCAGTACTTC. The gene calls are TRBV9 and TRBJ2-7; 9 positions agree with TRBD1. The CDR3 sequence is 14 residues long. J gave up 5 bases and V 4 bases, and 7 bases lay outside the gene matches. Germline assignment: CDR1 SGDLS and CDR2 YYNGEE.

The gene calls are TRBV4-3 and TRBJ2-2; D is uncertain. The CDR3 length is 12 residues. Trimming removed 4 bases from V and 7 bases from J, with 7 bases in between. Germline CDR1 LGHNA, CDR2 YSLEER. The CDR3 here is CASSLHGGELFF. CDR3 in DNA: TGCGCCAGCAGCCTCCATGGCGGGGAGCTGTTTTTT.

This rearrangement joins TRBV27 to TRBJ2-7, with TRBD2 as a possible D gene (6 bases). Germline V gene sequence: CDR1 MNHEY, CDR2 SMNVEV (reference sequence). V was pared by 3 bases and J by 0 bases, with 15 bases between. This CDR3 contains 16 residues. The CDR3 protein is CASSLSSGTYSYEQYF. The CDR3 region has the DNA TGTGCCAGCAGTTTGTCCTCCGGGACTTACTCCTACGAGCAGTACTTC.